The 7 T cell receptor beta chains below were found in one sample sequenced in a study of cytomegalovirus exposure and HLA in healthy donors. Profiled with immunoSEQ multiplex PCR; TCRdb holds only in-frame clones, not every one. The sample has about 200,000 clones; 65% to 90% are singletons. The sequenced material came from PBMCs. Receptor source: a young woman in good health and CMV-seropositive.

This sequence joins TRBV5-4 and TRBJ2-5; 7 nucleotides align to TRBD1. The germline V gene has CDR1 SGHNT and CDR2 YYREEE (reference sequence). This CDR3 comprises 13 residues. V was pared by 2 bases and J by 5 bases, with 3 bases of the junction left unmatched. The CDR3 loop reads CASSLIQGETQYF. CDR3 sequence (DNA): TGTGCCAGCAGCTTAATACAGGGGGAGACCCAGTACTTC.

The V gene is TRBV29-1, the J gene TRBJ2-3; possible D gene TRBD1, 6 bases. V dropped 2 bases and J dropped 2 bases, with 14 bases sitting between them. The CDR3 consists of 15 residues. Germline values: CDR1 SQVTM, CDR2 ANQGSEA. The CDR3 coding sequence is TGCAGCGTTGAACCGTACAGGGAGTTCACAGATACGCAGTATTTT. Its protein is CSVEPYREFTDTQYF.

The J gene is TRBJ2-7, the V gene TRBV7-2; 8 bases agree with TRBD1. V gave up 6 bases and J gave up 3 bases; unmatched junction bases: 7. The CDR3 sequence is 14 residues long. CDR1 SGHTA and CDR2 FQGNSA come from the germline V gene. The CDR3 protein is CASSFRDRIYEQYF. CDR3 coding DNA: TGTGCCAGCAGTTTCCGGGACAGGATCTACGAGCAGTACTTC.

The chain is built from TRBV27 and TRBJ2-7, with a weak D call TRBD2 (6 bases). V was pared by 10 bases and J by 1 base, with 20 bases between. The CDR3 totals 15 residues. CDR1 and CDR2 from the germline V gene are MNHEY and SMNVEV (reference sequence). CDR3: CATLSPGDPSYEQYF. For the CDR3, the DNA is TGTGCCACCCTAAGTCCGGGGGACCCTTCCTACGAGCAGTACTTC.

The chain is built from TRBV5-1 and TRBJ1-1; unclear D gene. Trimming stripped 1 base from V and 3 bases from J, with 7 bases between. This CDR3 spans 13 amino acids. Germline CDR1 reads SGHRS; CDR2 reads YFSETQ. DNA for the CDR3: TGCGCCAGCAGCTTGCTAGCTCACACTGAAGCTTTCTTT. Its protein product is CASSLLAHTEAFF.

This chain connects TRBV27 to TRBJ2-7; 9 bases line up with TRBD2. Germline CDR1 and CDR2: MNHEY and SMNVEV (reference sequence). The CDR3 length is 15 residues. The V gene end was trimmed by 5 bases and the J gene end by 0 bases; junction bases not matched to a gene: 5. CDR3 nucleotide sequence: TGTGCCAGCAGTACTAGCGGGTTAAGCTCCTACGAGCAGTACTTC. It codes for CASSTSGLSSYEQYF.

This chain connects TRBV5-1 to TRBJ2-2; no clear D. The CDR3 covers 15 residues. Germline lookup yields CDR1 SGHRS and CDR2 YFSETQ. Trimming shortened V by 0 bases and J by 0 bases, and 6 bases separated the two germline ends. This CDR3 reads CASSLALSNTGELFF. In DNA form, the CDR3 reads TGCGCCAGCAGCTTGGCACTTTCGAACACCGGGGAGCTGTTTTTT.